This T cell receptor beta chain was observed in a study of blood T cells in healthy people across ages. Across the study: Per every two T cells, about one barcoded beta molecule was captured by template switching.

Sample donors were healthy Caucasian individuals that came from Russia, aged roughly 6 to 100. PBMCs, at least 6.5 million per sample, were isolated. Alongside a J-beta primer mix, a sample-barcoded 5' primer served in a second PCR lasting about 7 to 11 cycles. Tagging of each cDNA molecule was performed by a template-switch adaptor with 12 random nucleotides. TCRdb fed the 5' RACE reads into MiXCR, producing one record per CDR3 protein. The table records some 1.8 million distinct CDR3 sequences, around 42% of them present only once. The germline V and J ends were trimmed by 10 bases and 6 bases, with 18 bases remaining between them. The CDR3 is 13 amino acids. Germline V gene lookup returns CDR1 MNHEY and CDR2 SVGEGT.

Sequences were obtained from blood. This chain joins TRBV6-2 or TRBV6-3 and TRBJ1-1; D unclear. The TCR was taken from a human donor in good health. CDR3 nucleotide sequence: TGTGCCATTAAATTAAAGGGCATTGCTGAAGCTTTCTTT. Protein product: CAIKLKGIAEAFF.